The next 15 T cell receptor beta chains were all read from a single sample in a study of blood T cell repertoires in COVID-19. The table came from immunoSEQ multiplex PCR; TCRdb's copy has only in-frame clones and leaves some out. The table includes about 240,000 clones, around 83% detected once. Sequencing was carried out using peripheral blood. These receptors were collected from a woman older than 75 with acute or convalescent COVID-19.

The V and J genes are TRBV30 and TRBJ1-6, with D maybe TRBD1 (5 bases). V dropped 3 bases and J dropped 3 bases, with 15 bases sitting between them. The CDR3 sequence is 16 residues long. Germline V CDR1 and CDR2: GTSNPN, SVGIG (reference sequence). The DNA of the CDR3 is TGTGCCTGGAGGTACGGGGGGAGCATCTATAATTCACCCCTCCACTTT. This encodes CAWRYGGSIYNSPLHF.

CDR3 DNA sequence: TGTGCCAGCAGCCAGAGGGGTGGACAGGGTAACTACAATGAGCAGTTCTTC. As protein: CASSQRGGQGNYNEQFF. The rearrangement uses TRBV5-6 and TRBJ2-1; 8 bases map to TRBD1. J lost 3 bases, V lost 4 bases, and 12 bases had no gene match. The CDR3 consists of 17 residues. Germline V gene data show CDR1 as SGHDT and CDR2 as YYEEEE.

This chain joins TRBV19 and TRBJ1-5; TRBD1 aligns across 8 bases. CDR1 is LNHDA, CDR2 SQIVND, per germline (reference sequence). J gave up 2 bases and V 2 bases, and 2 bases lay outside the gene matches. CDR3 length: 15 residues. The CDR3 spells CASSIPGGGNQPQHF. The DNA of the CDR3 is TGTGCCAGTAGTATACCAGGGGGCGGCAATCAGCCCCAGCATTTT.

The chain has TRBV6-4 and TRBJ2-2, with D perhaps matching TRBD2 (6 bases). The CDR3 is made up of 15 amino acids. With 5 bases removed from V and 1 base from J, the gap between germline ends came to 11 bases. Germline V gives CDR1 MRHNA, CDR2 SNTAGT. CDR3 sequence reads: CASSQEGMNTGELFF. For the CDR3, the DNA is TGTGCCAGCAGTCAGGAGGGAATGAACACCGGGGAGCTGTTTTTT.

This clone was found a few times. This chain connects TRBV10-3 to TRBJ1-2; TRBD1 agrees at 7 bases. This CDR3 comprises 14 residues. The germline gives CDR1 ENHRY, CDR2 SYGVKD. V lost 0 bases, J lost 2 bases, and 0 bases stayed unmatched. The CDR3 sequence: CAISESTGNYGYTF. DNA of the CDR3: TGTGCCATCAGTGAGTCGACAGGGAACTATGGCTACACCTTC.

The V and J genes are TRBV29-1 and TRBJ1-2; 7 nucleotides agree with TRBD1. The germline V gene encodes CDR1 SQVTM and CDR2 ANQGSEA. The CDR3 spans 15 residues. The V gene end was trimmed by 7 bases and the J gene end by 4 bases; junction bases not matched to a gene: 15. This CDR3 is CSAVVAPGDSYGYTF. The CDR3 coding sequence is TGCAGCGCCGTCGTTGCCCCGGGGGACAGCTATGGCTACACCTTC.

V is TRBV28 and J is TRBJ1-5, with D unclear. Per germline, CDR1 MDHEN and CDR2 SYDVKM. The CDR3 consists of 14 residues. V was shortened by 9 bases and J by 0 bases, with 12 bases between the two germline ends. The CDR3 region is CASQGGNSNQPQHF. In DNA, the CDR3 is TGTGCCAGTCAAGGAGGAAATAGCAATCAGCCCCAGCATTTT.

This clone was observed once. The genes are TRBV19 and TRBJ2-7, with a possible D match to TRBD2 (6 bases). V was clipped by 6 bases and J by 2 bases, with 17 bases between them. This CDR3 contains 15 residues. The germline gives CDR1 LNHDA, CDR2 SQIVND (reference sequence). The CDR3 here is CASSARDSLTYEQYF. DNA of the CDR3: TGTGCCAGTAGCGCCCGGGACTCCCTGACCTACGAGCAGTACTTC.

The rearrangement joins TRBV7-8 to TRBJ2-5; 7 bases map to TRBD2. This CDR3 is built from 17 residues. The V and J ends lost 2 bases and 2 bases, in that order; junction bases with no gene match: 11. The germline V gene has CDR1 SGHVS and CDR2 FQNEAQ. CDR3 protein: CASSLLGGGYRQETQYF. CDR3 nucleotides: TGTGCCAGCAGCTTACTGGGCGGGGGATACCGACAAGAGACCCAGTACTTC.

The V gene is TRBV27, the J gene TRBJ1-1; 7 bases align to TRBD1. CDR1 is MNHEY, CDR2 SMNVEV, per germline (reference sequence). The length of the CDR3 is 14 residues. J lost 6 bases, V lost 5 bases, and 9 bases had no gene match. The CDR3 bases are TGTGCCAGCAGTCCTCAGGGGGTAGGCGCTGAAGCTTTCTTT. This codes for CASSPQGVGAEAFF.

The CDR3 DNA reads as TGTGCCAGCAGCTTAGTTCGCACCGGGGAGCTGTTTTTT. This encodes CASSLVRTGELFF. This chain uses TRBV7-2 with TRBJ2-2; D is unresolved. The CDR3 is made up of 13 amino acids. V was pared by 1 base and J by 4 bases, with 4 bases between. The germline CDR1 and CDR2 sequences are SGHTA and FQGNSA. Together with reference TRBV7-2 and TRBJ2-2, the CDR3 gives the full variable domain: GAGVSQSPSNKVTEKGKDVELRCDPISGHTALYWYRQSLGQGLEFLIYFQGNSAPDKSGLPSDRFSAERTGGSVSTLTIQRTQQEDSAVYLCASSLVRTGELFFGEGSRLTVL.

V and J are TRBV18 and TRBJ2-7, with 8 bases that match TRBD1. Germline CDR1 reads KGHSH; CDR2 reads LQKENI. This CDR3 contains 15 residues. V was pared by 4 bases and J by 0 bases, with 5 bases of the junction left unmatched. The CDR3 region has the DNA TGTGCCAGCTCACTCAATGGACAGGGCTCCTACGAGCAGTACTTC. It encodes CASSLNGQGSYEQYF.

This chain links TRBV5-1 with TRBJ2-3, with 12 bases lining up with TRBD2. V trimming: 1 base; J trimming: 4 bases; junction bases outside the gene matches: 19. The CDR3 sequence is 21 residues long. Germline values: CDR1 SGHRS, CDR2 YFSETQ. The CDR3 region is CASSLRRHRTSGTPGPDTQYF. CDR3 DNA: TGCGCCAGCAGCTTGAGAAGACATCGGACTAGCGGGACCCCAGGTCCAGATACGCAGTATTTT.

The chain has TRBV4-2 and TRBJ2-3, with TRBD2 matching over 8 bases. The CDR3 totals 17 residues. Germline CDR1 LGHNA, CDR2 YNFKEQ. Losses at the gene ends were 4 bases for V and 4 bases for J; bases not matched to a gene: 13. The DNA for the CDR3 is TGTGCCAGCAGCCGCAGCGGGACTAGGGGCCCGGCAGATACGCAGTATTTT. It codes for CASSRSGTRGPADTQYF.

The chain links TRBV27 to TRBJ1-1; 9 bases line up with TRBD1. J was trimmed by 5 bases and V by 0 bases; bases with no gene match: 10. From germline, CDR1 is MNHEY and CDR2 SMNVEV (reference sequence). CDR3 length: 17 residues. CDR3 bases: TGTGCCAGCAGTTTATCGTGGTTAGGGACAGGGAGGACTGAAGCTTTCTTT. It yields the protein CASSLSWLGTGRTEAFF.